The 17 T cell receptor beta chains presented below share a single source sample, sequenced in a study of blood T cell repertoires in COVID-19. The data were produced by immunoSEQ multiplex PCR, yet TCRdb's version contains in-frame clones alone and is incomplete. The sample has about 180,000 clones; about 89% are singletons. The specimen was peripheral blood. The receptors shown here come from a man between 18 and 35 years old who had recovered from COVID-19.

This clone was recorded once. The gene calls are TRBV28 and TRBJ2-3; D remains unclear. The V gene lost 6 bases and the J gene lost 1 base, with 5 bases spanning the gap. Germline V gives CDR1 MDHEN, CDR2 SYDVKM. This CDR3 comprises 12 residues. The CDR3 loop is CASSLRTDTQYF. In DNA, the CDR3 is TGTGCCAGCAGCCTACGCACAGATACGCAGTATTTT.

The V gene is TRBV27, the J gene TRBJ2-1, with D possibly matching TRBD2 (6 bases). The CDR3 length is 13 residues. Trimming pared 6 bases from V and 6 bases from J, leaving 12 bases between. The germline V gene encodes CDR1 MNHEY and CDR2 SMNVEV (reference sequence). The DNA for the CDR3 is TGTGCCAGCAGGGTAGGGAGGATCAATGAGCAGTTCTTC. It translates to CASRVGRINEQFF.

The rearrangement links TRBV27 to TRBJ1-5, with 9 bases that match TRBD1. CDR1 MNHEY and CDR2 SMNVEV come from the germline V gene (reference sequence). With 6 bases clipped from V and 4 bases from J, the junction kept 7 bases outside the gene matches. The CDR3 contains 15 residues. The CDR3 here is CASSLQGAVNQPQHF. The CDR3 DNA is TGTGCCAGCAGCCTACAGGGGGCTGTAAATCAGCCCCAGCATTTT.

CDR3 DNA sequence: TGCGCCAGCAGCCAAGAGAGATCCAGCGGGATTAACACCGGGGAGCTGTTTTTT. It translates to CASSQERSSGINTGELFF. The chain links TRBV4-3 to TRBJ2-2, with 7 bases lining up with TRBD2. From germline, CDR1 is LGHNA and CDR2 YSLEER. V lost 0 bases, J lost 2 bases, and 9 bases stayed unmatched. There are 18 residues in the CDR3.

The chain employs TRBV9 and TRBJ2-7; 7 nucleotides line up with TRBD1. This CDR3 has 14 amino acids. Germline CDR1 and CDR2: SGDLS and YYNGEE. Trimming at V came to 3 bases and at J to 1 base, leaving 4 bases not matched to a gene. CDR3 protein: CASSGQGSSYEQYF. CDR3 nucleotide sequence: TGTGCCAGCAGCGGACAGGGTTCATCCTACGAGCAGTACTTC.

The V gene is TRBV28, the J gene TRBJ2-7; D gene unclear. The CDR3 sequence is 12 residues long. V lost 7 bases and J lost 1, with 8 bases in between. CDR1 is MDHEN and CDR2 is SYDVKM in the germline V gene. CDR3 in amino acids: CASNAPSYEQYF. CDR3 in DNA: TGTGCCAGCAACGCGCCATCCTACGAGCAGTACTTC.

This rearrangement joins TRBV24-1 to TRBJ2-5; 9 bases agree with TRBD1. The CDR3 sequence is 15 residues long. V was clipped by 4 bases and J by 5 bases; unmatched bases: 7. Germline CDR1 reads KGHDR; CDR2 reads SFDVKD. The CDR3 region is CATSDYRGRMETQYF. The CDR3 DNA reads as TGTGCCACCAGTGACTACAGGGGGCGGATGGAGACCCAGTACTTC.

The chain recombines TRBV27 with TRBJ2-7, with D possibly being TRBD1 (5 bases). The CDR3 loop spans 14 amino acids. Germline V gene lookup returns CDR1 MNHEY and CDR2 SMNVEV (reference sequence). V was trimmed by 6 bases and J by 0 bases, leaving 12 bases between them. The DNA for the CDR3 is TGTGCCAGCAGCTCGACAGCAGGCTCCTACGAGCAGTACTTC. Residues: CASSSTAGSYEQYF.

V gene TRBV7-9 combines with J gene TRBJ2-6; D may be TRBD1 (5 bases). The CDR3 has 15 amino acids. V was clipped by 7 bases and J by 4 bases, with 14 bases between them. Germline V gives CDR1 SEHNR, CDR2 FQNEAQ (reference sequence). The CDR3 DNA reads TGTGCCAGCACCCCCCCAGGGCCAGGGGCCAACGTCCTGACTTTC. Amino acid sequence: CASTPPGPGANVLTF.

The chain has TRBV6-2 or TRBV6-3 and TRBJ1-1, with 7 bases that match TRBD1. J lost 5 bases, V lost 2 bases, and 8 bases had no gene match. The CDR3 contains 15 residues. Germline V gene lookup returns CDR1 MNHEY and CDR2 SVGEGT. This CDR3 is CASSYPKGAGTEAFF. The CDR3 bases are TGTGCCAGCAGTTACCCCAAGGGGGCTGGAACTGAAGCTTTCTTT.

V gene TRBV5-1 combines with J gene TRBJ2-7; TRBD2 is a possible D gene (5 bases). V was shortened by 4 bases and J by 2 bases, with 19 bases between the two germline ends. The CDR3 is 16 amino acids. Germline V CDR1 and CDR2: SGHRS, YFSETQ. CDR3 region: CASSGGLSGAAYEQYF. The DNA of the CDR3 is TGCGCCAGCAGCGGTGGCCTAAGCGGAGCGGCCTACGAGCAGTACTTC.

The V and J genes are TRBV5-1 and TRBJ2-7, with D maybe TRBD2 (5 bases). CDR1 and CDR2 from the germline V gene are SGHRS and YFSETQ. The CDR3 is 13 amino acids. Trimming removed 4 bases from V and 6 bases from J, with 14 bases in between. The chain's CDR3 is CASSPGFDAEQYF. CDR3 in DNA: TGCGCCAGCAGCCCGGGGTTTGATGCCGAGCAGTACTTC.

V and J are TRBV18 and TRBJ1-2; 7 positions match TRBD1. Germline trimming cut 6 bases from V and 3 bases from J; bases unmatched to any gene: 13. The CDR3 runs to 16 residues. In germline, CDR1 is KGHSH, CDR2 LQKENI. The CDR3 nucleotides read TGTGCCAGCTCGCTACGACAGGGATGGTCCGACTATGGCTACACCTTC. The encoded protein is CASSLRQGWSDYGYTF.

The chain has TRBV11-3 and TRBJ1-1; possible D gene TRBD1, 5 bases. The CDR3 runs to 15 residues. Trimming left V 4 bases short and J 0 bases short, with 12 bases between. Germline loops: CDR1 SGHNT, CDR2 YENEEA. The DNA of the CDR3 is TGTGCCAGCAGCTCCGGGGGGGTGATGAACACTGAAGCTTTCTTT. It translates to CASSSGGVMNTEAFF.

This rearrangement joins TRBV28 to TRBJ1-4; D call uncertain. Germline V gene sequence: CDR1 MDHEN, CDR2 SYDVKM. V was clipped by 2 bases and J by 6 bases, with 4 bases between them. There are 12 residues in the CDR3. The CDR3 coding sequence is TGTGCCAGCAGTTTAGGCCATGAAAAACTGTTTTTT. It is translated as CASSLGHEKLFF.

This clone was seen once. This chain connects TRBV18 to TRBJ1-2, with TRBD1 matching 10 bases. Looked up from germline, CDR1 is KGHSH and CDR2 is LQKENI. This CDR3 has 11 residues. After removal of 6 bases from V and 13 bases from J, the junction contained 5 bases not matched to a gene. CDR3: CASSGDRGGTF. CDR3 nucleotides: TGTGCCAGCTCCGGGGACAGGGGAGGCACCTTC.

The CDR3 protein is CASSTSGESNEQFF. CDR3 sequence (DNA): TGTGCCAGCAGCACTAGCGGGGAGAGCAATGAGCAGTTCTTC. The J gene is TRBJ2-1, the V gene TRBV2, with 10 bases aligning to TRBD2. Germline trimming cut 6 bases from V and 6 bases from J; bases unmatched to any gene: 5. From germline, CDR1 is SNHLY and CDR2 FYNNEI. This CDR3 is built from 14 residues.